Presented here are 4 T cell receptor beta chains from one specimen sequenced in a study of cytomegalovirus exposure and HLA in healthy donors. The PCR used 60 Vbeta and 13 Jbeta primers. The assay was immunoSEQ multiplex PCR, and TCRdb's table has in-frame clones only and misses some. The top ten clones hold 1.6% of a sample with around 180,000 clones, 75% to 85% of them seen once. Sequencing was done on a sample of PBMCs. These receptors all stem from a woman between 45 and 65 years old in good health and CMV-seronegative.

The chain couples TRBV19 to TRBJ2-2, with a weak D call TRBD1 (6 bases). The CDR3 spans 16 residues. Trimming took 10 bases from V and 6 from J, leaving 24 bases between them. The germline CDR1 and CDR2 sequences are LNHDA and SQIVND (reference sequence). CDR3 bases: TGTGCCACTAAACTACGCACAGGGATTGGAGCCGGGGAGCTGTTTTTT. It codes for CATKLRTGIGAGELFF.

The CDR3, as DNA: TGTGCCAGCAGTGAATTCTCCGGGAGGGCCACAGATACGCAGTATTTT. Protein product: CASSEFSGRATDTQYF. The rearrangement joins TRBV6-1 to TRBJ2-3, with 8 positions matching TRBD2. Germline loops: CDR1 MNHNS, CDR2 SASEGT. J was trimmed by 2 bases and V by 2 bases; bases with no gene match: 6. This CDR3 is 16 amino acids long.

The rearrangement links TRBV7-2 to TRBJ2-3; 11 bases line up with TRBD2. Germline V lookup: CDR1 SGHTA, CDR2 FQGNSA. Trimming removed 5 bases from V and 7 bases from J; junction bases left unmatched: 8. The CDR3 has 15 residues. CDR3 protein: CASSLLGLAENTQYF. DNA of the CDR3: TGTGCCAGCAGCCTTCTGGGACTAGCGGAGAATACGCAGTATTTT.

This clone was recorded only once. The chain uses TRBV2 and TRBJ2-3; D might be TRBD2 (5 bases). The CDR3 is 16 residues long. CDR1 SNHLY and CDR2 FYNNEI come from the germline V gene. The V and J ends lost 6 bases and 0 bases respectively, with 16 bases between them. CDR3 in amino acids: CASSRNTLGSTDTQYF. The CDR3 DNA sequence: TGTGCCAGCAGCAGGAATACACTAGGGAGCACAGATACGCAGTATTTT.